This T cell receptor beta chain emerged from a study of spatial heterogeneity in lung cancer. Trimming took 4 bases from V and 0 from J, leaving 10 bases between them. The CDR3 totals 16 residues. Germline V gene lookup returns CDR1 LNHDA and CDR2 SQIVND (reference sequence). This clonotype appeared a few times. As for time point: blood at routine non-recurrence follow-up after resection. Material for sequencing was whole RNA from tumor, nontumor lung or frozen PBMC, left unsorted. TCR cDNA molecules each had a unique molecular identifier. TCRdb reanalysed the 5' RACE reads using MiXCR and keeps one entry per CDR3 protein. The data contain about 50,000 distinct CDR3 sequences, more than 6.5% of them seen just once; the ten biggest clones take up 35% to 45%.

The receptor was isolated from a female donor with early-stage non-small cell lung cancer. Here the sequenced sample was PBMCs, taken at follow-up. The chain has TRBV19 and TRBJ2-6; D call uncertain. In nucleotides, the CDR3 is TGTGCCAGTAGTAACGGACCGTCCTCTGGGGCCAACGTCCTGACTTTC. It translates to CASSNGPSSGANVLTF.